This passage covers 30 T cell receptor beta chains from one sample sequenced in a study of blood T cell repertoires in COVID-19. The method was immunoSEQ multiplex PCR; TCRdb's version includes in-frame clones alone and lacks a portion of them. The sample shows about 180,000 clones, approximately 85% of them seen only once. The sequenced sample was PBMCs or T cells enriched from blood (not recorded which). The origin of the receptors is a woman in her thirties who had recovered from COVID-19.

The chain has TRBV2 and TRBJ1-6; the match to TRBD1 covers 8 bases. The germline V gene has CDR1 SNHLY and CDR2 FYNNEI. CDR3 length: 15 residues. V lost 5 bases, J lost 7 bases, and 7 bases stayed unmatched. CDR3 coding DNA: TGTGCCAGCAGTCTTTTAACAGGGGGAAATTCACCCCTCCACTTT. Protein sequence: CASSLLTGGNSPLHF.

The chain joins TRBV6-1 to TRBJ1-3; weak D call: TRBD1 (5 bases). Germline CDR1 is MNHNS and CDR2 is SASEGT. Trimming took 3 bases from V and 9 from J, leaving 18 bases between them. The CDR3 length is 15 residues. The CDR3 bases are TGTGCCAGCAGTGACAGGGCCAAAGACTTTGGCACCATATATTTT. Its protein product is CASSDRAKDFGTIYF.

The chain carries TRBV11-2 and TRBJ2-2; no firm D call. Trimming pared 1 base from V and 3 bases from J, leaving 3 bases between. CDR1 and CDR2 from the germline V gene are SGHAT and FQNNGV. The CDR3 is 13 amino acids. CDR3 DNA sequence: TGTGCCAGCAGCTTAGCGGACACCGGGGAGCTGTTTTTT. As protein: CASSLADTGELFF.

The chain carries TRBV5-6 and TRBJ1-2; TRBD1 is a possible D gene (6 bases). V lost 3 bases, J lost 3 bases, and 12 bases lay in between. This CDR3 spans 14 amino acids. CDR1 is SGHDT and CDR2 is YYEEEE in the germline V gene. CDR3 loop: CASSWDTRDYGYTF. Written as DNA, the CDR3 is TGTGCCAGCAGCTGGGACACCCGAGACTATGGCTACACCTTC.

The rearrangement links TRBV7-9 to TRBJ2-7; D perhaps matches TRBD2 (5 bases). Germline V gene lookup returns CDR1 SEHNR and CDR2 FQNEAQ (reference sequence). CDR3 size: 14 residues. V shed 0 bases and J shed 7 bases, with 13 bases lying between them. The CDR3 here is CASSLAVKSGEQYF. DNA of the CDR3: TGTGCCAGCAGCTTAGCGGTGAAGTCGGGAGAGCAGTACTTC. Variable domain in full (rest from reference TRBV7-9 and TRBJ2-7): DTGVSQNPRHKITKRGQNVTFRCDPISEHNRLYWYRQTLGQGPEFLTYFQNEAQLEKSRLLSDRFSAERPKGSFSTLEIQRTEQGDSAMYLCASSLAVKSGEQYFGPGTRLTVT.

This clone turned up a few times. The rearrangement uses TRBV4-1 and TRBJ1-5, with TRBD1 identical over 7 bases. V lost 4 bases to trimming and J lost 6 bases; unmatched junction nucleotides: 9. From germline, CDR1 is MGHRA and CDR2 YSYEKL. CDR3 size: 15 residues. CDR3: CASSLSGTEAQPQHF. The CDR3 DNA is TGCGCCAGCAGCCTGTCCGGGACAGAAGCTCAGCCCCAGCATTTT.

The V and J genes are TRBV27 and TRBJ2-1; 9 nucleotides agree with TRBD2. V trimming: 1 base; J trimming: 10 bases; junction bases outside the gene matches: 8. Germline loops: CDR1 MNHEY, CDR2 SMNVEV (reference sequence). CDR3 length: 15 residues. The CDR3 bases are TGTGCCAGCAGTTTATTTTCTAGCGGGATAAGCGAGCAGTTCTTC. This codes for CASSLFSSGISEQFF.

The chain couples TRBV27 to TRBJ1-5; D unclear. Looked up from germline, CDR1 is MNHEY and CDR2 is SMNVEV (reference sequence). V was shortened by 3 bases and J by 4 bases, with 4 bases between the two germline ends. The CDR3 spans 12 residues. CDR3 loop: CASSFPNQPQHF. In nucleotides, the CDR3 is TGTGCCAGCAGTTTTCCGAATCAGCCCCAGCATTTT.

The gene calls are TRBV28 and TRBJ1-2, with D perhaps matching TRBD1 (6 bases). Per the germline V gene, CDR1 is MDHEN and CDR2 is SYDVKM. The CDR3 runs to 15 residues. The V end lost 3 bases, the J end lost 1 base, and 12 bases lay between the germline ends. The CDR3 sequence is CASSLLRGGNYGYTF. The CDR3 DNA follows: TGTGCCAGCAGTTTGTTGAGGGGGGGTAACTATGGCTACACCTTC.

The V call is TRBV6-5, the J call TRBJ1-1; tentatively, D is TRBD1 (5 bases). The CDR3 is 15 amino acids. The germline CDR1 and CDR2 sequences are MNHEY and SVGAGI. Trimming stripped 0 bases from V and 0 bases from J, with 8 bases between. As DNA, the CDR3 is TGTGCCAGCAGTTACTCCTCAGGGATGAACACTGAAGCTTTCTTT. Translating gives CASSYSSGMNTEAFF.

The V call is TRBV24-1, the J call TRBJ1-1, with D possibly matching TRBD1 (6 bases). The length of the CDR3 is 15 residues. Germline V lookup: CDR1 KGHDR, CDR2 SFDVKD. Between the trimmed V and J ends, which lost 6 bases and 0 bases, there was a span of 13 bases. CDR3 amino acids: CATSSRTGMNTEAFF. Here the CDR3 DNA reads TGTGCCACCAGTTCACGAACAGGGATGAACACTGAAGCTTTCTTT.

The V and J genes are TRBV2 and TRBJ2-5; TRBD2 is a possible D gene (6 bases). V gave up 6 bases and J gave up 5 bases, with 16 bases separating them. In germline, CDR1 is SNHLY, CDR2 FYNNEI. CDR3 length: 14 residues. CDR3 protein: CASRPTLASETQYF. CDR3 bases: TGTGCCAGCAGGCCTACTCTAGCGTCCGAGACCCAGTACTTC.

V is TRBV7-9 and J is TRBJ2-1, with 7 bases identical to TRBD2. From germline, CDR1 is SEHNR and CDR2 FQNEAQ (reference sequence). The trim removed 5 bases at V and 9 bases at J, leaving 4 bases unmatched. The CDR3 extends over 12 amino acids. DNA of the CDR3: TGTGCCAGCAGCGTCGGCGGGGGTGAGCAGTTCTTC. It specifies CASSVGGGEQFF.

The chain links TRBV5-1 to TRBJ1-4; 9 bases align to TRBD1. CDR1 SGHRS and CDR2 YFSETQ come from the germline V gene. V lost 4 bases and J lost 8; bases outside the gene matches: 6. This CDR3 comprises 14 residues. CDR3 sequence (DNA): TGCGCCAGCAGCCCTACAGGGGGCGGCGAAAAACTGTTTTTT. Encoded protein: CASSPTGGGEKLFF. The whole variable domain, filled in from reference TRBV5-1 and TRBJ1-4, reads KAGVTQTPRYLIKTRGQQVTLSCSPISGHRSVSWYQQTPGQGLQFLFEYFSETQRNKGNFPGRFSGRQFSNSRSEMNVSTLELGDSALYLCASSPTGGGEKLFFGSGTQLSVL.

The chain links TRBV7-8 to TRBJ2-1; a weak D match, TRBD2 (6 bases). CDR3 length: 13 amino acids. The germline V gene encodes CDR1 SGHVS and CDR2 FQNEAQ. V lost 6 bases and J 9 bases, leaving 15 bases between the germline ends. The CDR3, as DNA: TGTGCCAGCAGTTCGATGGGAGGCGCTGAGCAGTTCTTC. Amino acids: CASSSMGGAEQFF.

V gene TRBV11-2 combines with J gene TRBJ2-1; the D gene is possibly TRBD2 (5 bases). CDR1 is SGHAT and CDR2 is FQNNGV in the germline V gene. The CDR3 consists of 18 residues. V lost 2 bases to trimming and J lost 4 bases, with 21 bases between them. The CDR3 protein is CASSLIDNLVAQYNEQFF. The DNA for the CDR3 is TGTGCCAGCAGCTTAATAGATAATTTGGTAGCGCAGTACAATGAGCAGTTCTTC.

In DNA, the CDR3 is TGTGCCAGCAGCTTACTGACAAGGAACACCGGGGAGCTGTTTTTT. It encodes CASSLLTRNTGELFF. The chain couples TRBV7-8 to TRBJ2-2; D is undetermined. V gave up 2 bases and J gave up 1 base, with 8 bases separating them. The V gene's germline CDR1 is SGHVS and CDR2 FQNEAQ. The CDR3 contains 15 residues.

The chain couples TRBV7-9 to TRBJ2-1; D unclear. The CDR3 is made up of 14 amino acids. CDR1 is SEHNR and CDR2 is FQNEAQ in the germline V gene (reference sequence). V lost 3 bases and J 0 bases, leaving 6 bases between the germline ends. The CDR3 protein is CASSLGNSYNEQFF. CDR3 nucleotide sequence: TGTGCCAGCAGCTTGGGCAACTCCTACAATGAGCAGTTCTTC.

This chain connects TRBV18 to TRBJ2-7; 7 bases agree with TRBD1. V shed 3 bases and J 1 base; nucleotides not matched to a gene: 6. This CDR3 has 15 amino acids. Germline V gives CDR1 KGHSH, CDR2 LQKENI. The CDR3 DNA reads TGTGCCAGCTCACCCGGACAGGACGTTTCCTACGAGCAGTACTTC. Translating gives CASSPGQDVSYEQYF.

This rearrangement joins TRBV11-2 to TRBJ2-5; 8 bases line up with TRBD2. Germline V CDR1 and CDR2: SGHAT, FQNNGV. The length of the CDR3 is 14 residues. J lost 5 bases, V lost 5 bases, and 7 bases had no gene match. DNA for the CDR3: TGTGCCAGCAGCCCCGGGGGGGGCTCGGAGACCCAGTACTTC. Protein: CASSPGGGSETQYF. Full variable domain (missing parts from reference TRBV11-2 and TRBJ2-5): EAGVAQSPRYKIIEKRQSVAFWCNPISGHATLYWYQQILGQGPKLLIQFQNNGVVDDSQLPKDRFSAERLKGVDSTLKIQPAKLEDSAVYLCASSPGGGSETQYFGPGTRLLVL.

V and J are TRBV19 and TRBJ1-1; no clear D. The germline V gene encodes CDR1 LNHDA and CDR2 SQIVND (reference sequence). V was clipped by 7 bases and J by 4 bases, with 13 bases between them. The CDR3 covers 13 residues. The CDR3: CASKTVAGTEAFF. The CDR3 DNA follows: TGTGCCAGTAAAACAGTGGCGGGCACTGAAGCTTTCTTT.

This CDR3 reads CASSQVTGLNEKLFF. The CDR3 DNA follows: TGTGCCAGCAGCCAAGTCACAGGGTTGAATGAAAAACTGTTTTTT. The chain joins TRBV14 to TRBJ1-4; TRBD1 might be the D (6 bases). The germline V gene encodes CDR1 SGHDN and CDR2 FVKESK. Trimming shortened V by 1 base and J by 5 bases, and 11 bases separated the two germline ends. There are 15 residues in the CDR3. Supplemented by reference TRBV14 and TRBJ1-4, the full variable domain reads EAGVTQFPSHSVIEKGQTVTLRCDPISGHDNLYWYRRVMGKEIKFLLHFVKESKQDESGMPNNRFLAERTGGTYSTLKVQPAELEDSGVYFCASSQVTGLNEKLFFGSGTQLSVL.

The chain employs TRBV27 and TRBJ2-7, with 9 bases lining up with TRBD2. Trimming removed 7 bases from V and 2 bases from J; junction bases left unmatched: 9. This CDR3 comprises 15 residues. Germline V lookup: CDR1 MNHEY, CDR2 SMNVEV (reference sequence). The CDR3 sequence is CASKVRLADPYEQYF. The CDR3 bases are TGTGCCAGCAAGGTTCGACTAGCGGATCCCTACGAGCAGTACTTC.

This rearrangement joins TRBV18 to TRBJ2-7; a weak D match, TRBD1 (5 bases). Per the germline V gene, CDR1 is KGHSH and CDR2 is LQKENI. V was shortened by 6 bases and J by 2 bases, with 14 bases between the two germline ends. The length of the CDR3 is 14 residues. As DNA, the CDR3 is TGTGCCAGCTCCACAGACCTGGGGCCCTACGAGCAGTACTTC. The encoded protein is CASSTDLGPYEQYF.

DNA of the CDR3: TGCAGTGCTAGGGGGGGACAAGCTTTCTTT. The encoded protein is CSARGGQAFF. The V and J genes are TRBV20-1 and TRBJ1-1, with a possible D match to TRBD1 (5 bases). Per germline, CDR1 DFQATT and CDR2 SNEGSKA (reference sequence). CDR3 length: 10 residues. The V gene lost 3 bases and the J gene lost 9 bases, with 8 bases spanning the gap.

This clone was counted a few times. The chain links TRBV6-5 to TRBJ2-7; 9 bases are a match to TRBD2. Germline CDR1 reads MNHEY; CDR2 reads SVGAGI. This CDR3 is 13 amino acids long. V shed 8 bases and J 2 bases; nucleotides not matched to a gene: 4. The CDR3 spells CASGSGGTYEQYF. For the CDR3, the DNA is TGTGCCAGCGGGAGCGGGGGGACCTACGAGCAGTACTTC.

The chain combines TRBV19 with TRBJ2-7; D call uncertain. The CDR3 spans 16 residues. Germline V CDR1 and CDR2: LNHDA, SQIVND (reference sequence). V was clipped by 0 bases and J by 5 bases, with 17 bases between them. CDR3: CASSIDSGLSFDEQYF. The CDR3, as DNA: TGTGCCAGTAGTATAGATTCTGGCCTTTCGTTCGACGAGCAGTACTTC.

The chain links TRBV7-2 to TRBJ2-3; D gene ambiguous. In germline, CDR1 is SGHTA, CDR2 FQGNSA. V shed 5 bases and J shed 1 base, with 16 bases lying between them. This CDR3 region has 16 residues. Here the CDR3 reads CASSPEVGLGTDTQYF. In nucleotides, the CDR3 is TGTGCCAGCAGCCCCGAGGTAGGCCTCGGCACAGATACGCAGTATTTT.

V usage is TRBV7-8 and J usage is TRBJ2-3, with 10 bases that match TRBD2. From germline, CDR1 is SGHVS and CDR2 FQNEAQ. The CDR3 covers 16 residues. The V segment lost 4 bases and the J segment 6 bases; nucleotides outside the gene matches: 10. The CDR3 region has the DNA TGTGCCAGCAGCTCCGAGCGGGAGGGGTCGGCGGATACGCAGTATTTT. It is translated as CASSSEREGSADTQYF.

CDR3 nucleotide sequence: TGTGCAAGTCGCTTAGAGGACAGGGCTCGGACTGAAGCTTTCTTT. It translates to CASRLEDRARTEAFF. This chain uses TRBV12-2 with TRBJ1-1; the table names TRBD1, a call not compared with the DNA. TRBV12-2 is annotated as a pseudogene. This CDR3 contains 15 residues.